This TCR beta chain is drawn from a study of identical twins. This clonotype was seen many times. Its specificity is unknown. TCRdb itself ran the 5' RACE reads through MiXCR, one entry per CDR3 protein. The profile shows around 480,000 distinct CDR3 sequences, 13% to 15% of them singletons. The study's findings and limits: Excess sharing between twins was weaker in beta out-of-frame sequences. Conclusions were drawn cross-sectionally by statistical analysis, without following the same donors.

The sample was also linked to a second study, of yellow fever vaccine responses in identical twins.

Sample: CD4+ T cells sorted from blood. The origin of this receptor is a woman between 18 and 29 years old in good health.

The CDR3 bases are TGCAGCGGTATAACAGGGGCGGGAGATACGCAGTATTTT. This sequence encodes CSGITGAGDTQYF. The chain uses TRBV29-1 and TRBJ2-3; 7 bases align to TRBD1. The CDR3 runs to 13 residues. Germline V gives CDR1 SQVTM, CDR2 ANQGSEA. Unmatched junction bases numbered 9, after V lost 7 bases and J lost 5 bases.